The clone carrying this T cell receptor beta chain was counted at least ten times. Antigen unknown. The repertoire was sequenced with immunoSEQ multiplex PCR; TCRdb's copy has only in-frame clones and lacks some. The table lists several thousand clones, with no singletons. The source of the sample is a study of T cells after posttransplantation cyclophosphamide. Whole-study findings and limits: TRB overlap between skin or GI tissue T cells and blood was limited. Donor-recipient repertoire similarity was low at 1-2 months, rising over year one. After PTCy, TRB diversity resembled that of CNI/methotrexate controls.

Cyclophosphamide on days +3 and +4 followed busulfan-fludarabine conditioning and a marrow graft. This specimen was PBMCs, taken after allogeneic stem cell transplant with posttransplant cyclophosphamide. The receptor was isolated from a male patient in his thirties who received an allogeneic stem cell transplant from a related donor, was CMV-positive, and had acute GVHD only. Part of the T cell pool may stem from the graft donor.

The CDR3 coding sequence is TGTGCCAGCAGTGAAGCGGGGGGTCACCCCGGGGAGCTGTTTTTT. Its translation is CASSEAGGHPGELFF. The rearrangement links TRBV2 to TRBJ2-2, with D perhaps TRBD2 (6 bases). The CDR3 runs 15 residues. Trimming removed 0 bases at V and 6 bases at J, with 11 bases between. Looked up from germline, CDR1 is SNHLY and CDR2 is FYNNEI. The full variable domain, its missing parts supplied by reference TRBV2 and TRBJ2-2, is EPEVTQTPSHQVTQMGQEVILRCVPISNHLYFYWYRQILGQKVEFLVSFYNNEISEKSEIFDDQFSVERPDGSNFTLKIRSTKLEDSAMYFCASSEAGGHPGELFFGEGSRLTVL.